This T cell receptor (beta chain) was sequenced during a study of CD8 T cells in ankylosing spondylitis. Study-level points and caveats: Seemingly characteristic of ankylosing spondylitis blood was a TCR beta motif consisting of eight highly homologous variants. The authors found the disease-linked clones to be CD8+ and relatively rare in peripheral blood. Previously reported in reactive arthritis synovial fluid and blood were some of the motif variants.

The CDR3 loop spans 14 amino acids. Germline CDR1 SGHVS, CDR2 FNYEAQ. V was clipped by 4 bases and J by 4 bases; unmatched bases: 4. Regarding this clonotype: Its antigen is still unknown.

Using quantitative 5'-RACE with molecular barcodes, the authors made TCR beta libraries. TCRdb recomputed calls from the 5' RACE reads with MiXCR, one row per CDR3 protein. The profile shows fewer than 400,000 distinct CDR3 sequences, roughly 15% of them singletons. Sequencing input: blood, either unsorted or a sorted T cell fraction (not recorded which). The rearrangement links TRBV7-6 to TRBJ2-5, with 9 nucleotides matching TRBD1. The receptor was isolated from a male donor with ankylosing spondylitis or in good health (not recorded which). The chain's CDR3 is CASSSPDRGETQYF. In DNA, the CDR3 is TGTGCCAGCAGCTCCCCGGACAGGGGAGAGACCCAGTACTTC.